Each of the 28 T cell receptor beta chains below was sequenced from the same sample in a study of cytomegalovirus exposure and HLA in healthy donors. Researchers ran the PCR with 60 Vbeta and 13 Jbeta primers. TCRdb's table, derived via immunoSEQ multiplex PCR, lists solely in-frame clones and lacks some. Of 160,000 or so clones in the sample, 80% were seen once. The sample comprised PBMCs. These receptors were obtained from a woman aged 50 to 65 in good health and CMV-seronegative.

This clone came up a few times. This chain uses TRBV7-2 with TRBJ2-3; a possible D gene is TRBD2 (6 bases). CDR1 SGHTA and CDR2 FQGNSA come from the germline V gene. The CDR3 contains 12 residues. Trimming stripped 5 bases from V and 5 bases from J, with 8 bases between. The CDR3 loop reads CASSPTRDTQYF. DNA of the CDR3: TGTGCCAGCAGCCCGACTAGAGATACGCAGTATTTT.

The chain recombines TRBV19 with TRBJ1-2; 9 bases fit TRBD1. The CDR3 has 15 residues. The junction had 9 bases not matched to a gene; V was cut back by 6 bases and J by 4 bases. Germline V gives CDR1 LNHDA, CDR2 SQIVND (reference sequence). For the CDR3, the DNA is TGTGCCAGTAGAACCTACAGGGGGCGGAGCTATGGCTACACCTTC. It translates to CASRTYRGRSYGYTF.

The genes are TRBV27 and TRBJ2-1; 8 positions match TRBD2. Looked up from germline, CDR1 is MNHEY and CDR2 is SMNVEV (reference sequence). V was clipped by 6 bases and J by 9 bases; unmatched bases: 16. The CDR3 is made up of 16 amino acids. CDR3 bases: TGTGCCAGCAGACGAGCGGGAGTGACTACCGGGAGTGAGCAGTTCTTC. Protein product: CASRRAGVTTGSEQFF.

Notes on this clone: This specimen includes other DNA sequences encoding the same CDR3. V usage is TRBV7-9 and J usage is TRBJ1-5; 12 positions match TRBD1. Trimming at V came to 4 bases and at J to 9 bases, leaving 4 bases not matched to a gene. CDR3 size: 14 residues. Germline-derived CDR1 and CDR2 are SEHNR and FQNEAQ (reference sequence). CDR3 sequence: CASSSGQGALPQHF. As DNA, the CDR3 is TGTGCCAGCAGCTCGGGACAGGGGGCCCTGCCCCAGCATTTT.

This clone has a handful of counts. V is TRBV19 and J is TRBJ2-7, with TRBD1 identical over 8 bases. Losses at the gene ends were 2 bases for V and 2 bases for J; bases not matched to a gene: 5. This CDR3 contains 15 residues. Germline-derived CDR1 and CDR2 are LNHDA and SQIVND (reference sequence). The CDR3 DNA follows: TGTGCCAGTAGTATAACGGGACAGGTTCCCTACGAGCAGTACTTC. It yields the protein CASSITGQVPYEQYF.

The chain carries TRBV6-5 and TRBJ1-1, with a possible D match to TRBD1 (5 bases). This CDR3 comprises 15 residues. Between the trimmed V and J ends, which lost 0 bases and 5 bases, there was a span of 13 bases. In germline, CDR1 is MNHEY, CDR2 SVGAGI. CDR3 nucleotide sequence: TGTGCCAGCAGTTACTCTAGGGGAGCGGGGACTGAAGCTTTCTTT. This codes for CASSYSRGAGTEAFF.

This chain uses TRBV9 with TRBJ2-2; TRBD2 matches at 10 bases. Germline CDR1 is SGDLS and CDR2 is YYNGEE. The CDR3 sequence is 15 residues long. V lost 3 bases, J lost 5 bases, and 4 bases stayed unmatched. The CDR3 nucleotides are TGTGCCAGCAGCGACGGACTAGCGGCTACCGGGGAGCTGTTTTTT. This translates into CASSDGLAATGELFF.

The rearrangement uses TRBV2 and TRBJ2-7, with D maybe TRBD2 (5 bases). CDR1 SNHLY and CDR2 FYNNEI come from the germline V gene. V shed 5 bases and J shed 1 base, with 12 bases lying between them. There are 14 residues in the CDR3. The CDR3 sequence is CASSPGLVSYEQYF. In nucleotides, the CDR3 is TGTGCCAGCAGTCCGGGGTTAGTATCCTACGAGCAGTACTTC.

This clone was observed a single time. This chain joins TRBV5-6 and TRBJ1-2; D is perhaps TRBD1 (5 bases). The CDR3 totals 13 residues. Germline CDR1 reads SGHDT; CDR2 reads YYEEEE. The germline V and J ends were trimmed by 1 base and 4 bases, with 8 bases remaining between them. The CDR3 region is CASSLQGSYGYTF. The CDR3 nucleotides read TGTGCCAGCAGCTTGCAGGGCTCCTATGGCTACACCTTC. Combining the CDR3 with reference TRBV5-6 and TRBJ1-2 gives the whole variable domain DAGVTQSPTHLIKTRGQQVTLRCSPKSGHDTVSWYQQALGQGPQFIFQYYEEEERQRGNFPDRFSGHQFPNYSSELNVNALLLGDSALYLCASSLQGSYGYTFGSGTRLTVV.

The V call is TRBV9, the J call TRBJ2-6, with D uncertain. The length of the CDR3 is 17 residues. V lost 4 bases to trimming and J lost 0 bases, with 14 bases between them. Looked up from germline, CDR1 is SGDLS and CDR2 is YYNGEE. CDR3 bases: TGTGCCAGCAGCACGGGTTTCTCTAGCTCTGGGGCCAACGTCCTGACTTTC. Its protein is CASSTGFSSSGANVLTF.

This chain connects TRBV7-6 to TRBJ2-1, with TRBD2 matching 7 bases. CDR1 SGHVS and CDR2 FNYEAQ come from the germline V gene. This CDR3 has 12 residues. Losses at the gene ends were 8 bases for V and 9 bases for J; bases not matched to a gene: 7. The chain's CDR3 is CASGRWEGEQFF. CDR3 DNA: TGTGCCAGCGGCCGTTGGGAGGGTGAGCAGTTCTTC.

This clone was detected only a few times. The chain carries TRBV5-8 and TRBJ2-7, with TRBD1 as a possible D gene (5 bases). Germline V gene data show CDR1 as SGHTS and CDR2 as YDEGEE. The length of the CDR3 is 15 residues. V was shortened by 5 bases and J by 0 bases, with 15 bases between the two germline ends. DNA of the CDR3: TGTGCCAGCAGTCGCCCCAGGGCCAGCTCCTACGAGCAGTACTTC. Residues: CASSRPRASSYEQYF.

The V and J genes are TRBV5-4 and TRBJ1-2, with a tentative D call TRBD1 (5 bases). The CDR3 length is 15 residues. Trimming shortened V by 1 base and J by 8 bases, and 18 bases separated the two germline ends. The germline CDR1 and CDR2 sequences are SGHNT and YYREEE (reference sequence). As DNA, the CDR3 is TGTGCCAGCAGCTTGATTGGGGGGGGAGGGGAGGGCTACACCTTC. This sequence encodes CASSLIGGGGEGYTF. Full variable domain (remainder filled in from reference TRBV5-4 and TRBJ1-2): ETGVTQSPTHLIKTRGQQVTLRCSSQSGHNTVSWYQQALGQGPQFIFQYYREEENGRGNFPPRFSGLQFPNYSSELNVNALELDDSALYLCASSLIGGGGEGYTFGSGTRLTVV.

The V and J genes are TRBV27 and TRBJ1-6; maybe TRBD1 (6 bases). Looked up from germline, CDR1 is MNHEY and CDR2 is SMNVEV (reference sequence). V lost 8 bases, J lost 10 bases, and 24 bases lay in between. This CDR3 spans 16 amino acids. The CDR3 DNA is TGTGCCAGCCGGGAACAGGGTAGCCCCTTTCGATCACCCCTCCACTTT. Its translation: CASREQGSPFRSPLHF.

This clone was detected only a few times. This chain uses TRBV27 with TRBJ2-5; 12 nucleotides align to TRBD2. V shed 5 bases, J shed 4 bases, and the junction held 8 bases outside the gene matches. The CDR3 is made up of 16 amino acids. Germline assignment: CDR1 MNHEY and CDR2 SMNVEV (reference sequence). The CDR3 nucleotides read TGTGCCAGCAGTCGTCTAGCGGGAGGGCCGGGAGAGACCCAGTACTTC. It is translated as CASSRLAGGPGETQYF.

The chain links TRBV7-8 to TRBJ2-5; 7 nucleotides align to TRBD2. The last part of the DNA fits TRBJ2-7 better; the J call may be wrong. The V gene's germline CDR1 is SGHVS and CDR2 FQNEAQ. The CDR3 is 15 amino acids. In nucleotides, the CDR3 is TGTGCCAGCAGCTTAAGGCAGCGGGACGCCTACGAGCAGTACTTC. Translated, it gives CASSLRQRDAYEQYF.

The chain recombines TRBV30 with TRBJ2-5; 14 nucleotides align to TRBD2. The length of the CDR3 is 16 residues. Trimming removed 2 bases from V and 4 bases from J; junction bases left unmatched: 6. Per the germline V gene, CDR1 is GTSNPN and CDR2 is SVGIG (reference sequence). CDR3 bases: TGTGCCTGGAGTCCGGGACTAGCGGGAGAGCGAGAGACCCAGTACTTC. This sequence encodes CAWSPGLAGERETQYF.

The chain joins TRBV28 to TRBJ1-1, with D hard to call. The CDR3 has 15 residues. V was trimmed by 4 bases and J by 0 bases, leaving 12 bases between them. The germline V gene encodes CDR1 MDHEN and CDR2 SYDVKM. This CDR3 reads CASSSPTTVNTEAFF. CDR3 bases: TGTGCCAGCAGTTCCCCAACCACAGTGAACACTGAAGCTTTCTTT.

This chain links TRBV27 with TRBJ2-3; 12 bases are a match to TRBD2. The CDR3 contains 18 residues. The ends lost 8 bases at V and 5 bases at J; junction bases unmatched: 17. The germline V gene has CDR1 MNHEY and CDR2 SMNVEV (reference sequence). For the CDR3, the DNA is TGTGCCAGCGCCGCCAGGGAGACTAGCGGGGGTCGAGGAGATACGCAGTATTTT. This codes for CASAARETSGGRGDTQYF.

The chain links TRBV16 to TRBJ2-5, with 9 positions matching TRBD2. This CDR3 spans 18 amino acids. V was clipped by 1 base and J by 4 bases; unmatched bases: 13. Germline CDR1 is KGHSY and CDR2 is FQNENV. Here the CDR3 DNA reads TGTGCCAGCAGCCAATTCCGAGTTGGCGGGAGGGCCGGAGAGACCCAGTACTTC. Protein product: CASSQFRVGGRAGETQYF.

This chain uses TRBV6-5 with TRBJ2-7; 8 positions match TRBD2. Germline CDR1 is MNHEY and CDR2 is SVGAGI. With V trimmed by 6 bases and J by 0 bases, 1 base remained unmatched. The CDR3 sequence is 13 residues long. The CDR3 DNA follows: TGTGCCAGCAGAGGGACTAGCTCCTACGAGCAGTACTTC. Translation gives CASRGTSSYEQYF.

The gene calls are TRBV14 and TRBJ2-3; maybe TRBD1 (6 bases). Germline CDR1 SGHDN, CDR2 FVKESK. The V and J ends lost 4 bases and 4 bases respectively, with 15 bases between them. This CDR3 has 15 residues. This chain's CDR3 is CASSPLGDRSDTQYF. CDR3 coding DNA: TGTGCCAGCAGCCCTCTCGGAGACAGGTCAGATACGCAGTATTTT. Drawing the rest from reference TRBV14 and TRBJ2-3, the complete variable domain is EAGVTQFPSHSVIEKGQTVTLRCDPISGHDNLYWYRRVMGKEIKFLLHFVKESKQDESGMPNNRFLAERTGGTYSTLKVQPAELEDSGVYFCASSPLGDRSDTQYFGPGTRLTVL.

The chain has TRBV2 and TRBJ2-7; D not resolved. Germline values: CDR1 SNHLY, CDR2 FYNNEI. V shed 3 bases and J shed 2 bases, with 11 bases lying between them. The CDR3 contains 14 residues. The CDR3 bases are TGTGCCAGCAGTGACTCCGGAGCGACCTACGAGCAGTACTTC. This translates into CASSDSGATYEQYF.

There are a few counts of this clone. V usage is TRBV10-2 and J usage is TRBJ2-7, with 9 bases fitting TRBD2. The CDR3 has 15 amino acids. Germline trimming cut 10 bases from V and 4 bases from J; bases unmatched to any gene: 14. Germline CDR1 is WSHSY and CDR2 is SAAADI. Here the CDR3 reads CAIASGTGGSYEQYF. The CDR3 DNA sequence: TGCGCCATTGCTAGCGGGACGGGAGGTAGTTACGAGCAGTACTTC.

The chain is built from TRBV28 and TRBJ2-7; TRBD2 is a possible D gene (5 bases). Germline V gene data show CDR1 as MDHEN and CDR2 as SYDVKM. CDR3 length: 13 amino acids. V was clipped by 3 bases and J by 9 bases, with 15 bases between them. The CDR3 DNA reads TGTGCCAGCAGTTTCCGAGGAGGAGTAGGGCAGTACTTC. Translated, it gives CASSFRGGVGQYF.

The gene calls are TRBV7-2 and TRBJ2-3, with D hard to call. The CDR3 consists of 15 residues. Germline lookup yields CDR1 SGHTA and CDR2 FQGNSA. V shed 5 bases and J shed 4 bases, with 16 bases lying between them. CDR3 sequence (DNA): TGTGCCAGCAGCGGCCTCCTAGATCCCGCAGATACGCAGTATTTT. Translating gives CASSGLLDPADTQYF.

In this sample, this clone turned up a few times. The gene calls are TRBV6-1 and TRBJ1-1, with 7 bases that match TRBD1. Unmatched junction bases numbered 11, after V lost 7 bases and J lost 3 bases. The CDR3 loop spans 15 amino acids. CDR1 MNHNS and CDR2 SASEGT come from the germline V gene. The CDR3: CASNPRQGLDTEAFF. The CDR3 DNA reads as TGTGCCAGCAACCCTAGACAGGGCTTGGACACTGAAGCTTTCTTT.

This clone appeared a few times. The rearrangement links TRBV6-5 to TRBJ1-1, with D unresolved. The ends were cut back, 2 bases at V and 0 bases at J, with 10 bases in the middle. The CDR3 runs to 15 residues. Germline V gene sequence: CDR1 MNHEY, CDR2 SVGAGI. As DNA, the CDR3 is TGTGCCAGCAGTTACCAAGGCGCGGTGAACACTGAAGCTTTCTTT. This gives the protein CASSYQGAVNTEAFF.